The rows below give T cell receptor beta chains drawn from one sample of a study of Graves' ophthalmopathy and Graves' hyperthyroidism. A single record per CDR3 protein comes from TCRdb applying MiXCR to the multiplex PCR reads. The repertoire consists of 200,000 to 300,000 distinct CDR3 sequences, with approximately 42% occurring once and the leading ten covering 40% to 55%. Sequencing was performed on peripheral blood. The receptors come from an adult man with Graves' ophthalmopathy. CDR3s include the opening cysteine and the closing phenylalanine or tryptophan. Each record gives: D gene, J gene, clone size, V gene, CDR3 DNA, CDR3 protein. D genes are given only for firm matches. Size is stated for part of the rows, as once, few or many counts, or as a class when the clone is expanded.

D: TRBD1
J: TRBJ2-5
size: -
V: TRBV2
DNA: TGTGCCAGCAGCCAGGGGATCGACAGGGGGACCCAGTACTTC
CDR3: CASSQGIDRGTQYF

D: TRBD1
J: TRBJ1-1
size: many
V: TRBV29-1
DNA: TGCAGCGCTGACAGGGACACTGAAGCTTTCTTT
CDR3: CSADRDTEAFF

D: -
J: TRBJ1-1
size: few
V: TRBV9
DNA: TGTGCCAGCAGCCCACCGGACAGGAACACTGAAGCTTTCTTT
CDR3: CASSPPDRNTEAFF

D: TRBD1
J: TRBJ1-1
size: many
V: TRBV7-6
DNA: TGTGCCAGCAGCTTGGGGACAGGGTTAAACACTGAAGCTTTCTTT
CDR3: CASSLGTGLNTEAFF

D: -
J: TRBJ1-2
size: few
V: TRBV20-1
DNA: TGCAGTGCTAGAGTTAGGGGGAGGCAGGACTCTATGGGCTACACCTTC
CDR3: CSARVRGRQDSMGYTF

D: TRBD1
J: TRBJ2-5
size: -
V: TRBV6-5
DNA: TGTGCCAGCAGCTCGGACAGGGCCCAGTACTTC
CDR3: CASSSDRAQYF

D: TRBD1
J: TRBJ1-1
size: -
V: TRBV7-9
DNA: TGTGCCAGCAGTTTTCCGGGACAGGGGATCCTAGAAGCTTTCTTT
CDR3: CASSFPGQGILEAFF

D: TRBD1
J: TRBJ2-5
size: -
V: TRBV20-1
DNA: TGCAGTGCTAGAGACGACAGGGGCTTTTCAGAGACCCAGTACTTC
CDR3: CSARDDRGFSETQYF

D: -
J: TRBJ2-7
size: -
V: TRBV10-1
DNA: TGCGCCAGCAGTGAGTCGAGCCACGAGCAGTACTTC
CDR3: CASSESSHEQYF

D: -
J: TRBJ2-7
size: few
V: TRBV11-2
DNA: TGTGCCAGCAGCTTTGGGGGCGGTCTGGAAGAGCAGTACTTC
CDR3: CASSFGGGLEEQYF

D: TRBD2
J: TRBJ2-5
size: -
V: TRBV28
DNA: TGTGCCAGCAGCCCTTCAGGGAGGGCCACGGAGACCCAGTACTTC
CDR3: CASSPSGRATETQYF

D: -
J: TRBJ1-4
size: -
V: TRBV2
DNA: TGTGCCAGCAGGCGCCCGGGACGGACTAATGAAAAACTGTTTTTT
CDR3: CASRRPGRTNEKLFF

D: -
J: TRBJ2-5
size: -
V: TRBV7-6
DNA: TGTGCCAGCAGCCCCGTTACGGAAGAGACCCAGTACTTC
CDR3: CASSPVTEETQYF

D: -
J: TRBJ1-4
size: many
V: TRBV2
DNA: TGTGCCAGCAGGCTGACAGCAACTAATGAAAAACTGTTTTTT
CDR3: CASRLTATNEKLFF

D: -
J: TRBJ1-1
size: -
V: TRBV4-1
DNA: TGCGCCAGCAGCCACCACGGACCGAACACTGAAGCTTTCTTT
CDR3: CASSHHGPNTEAFF

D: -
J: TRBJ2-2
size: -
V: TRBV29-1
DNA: TGCAGCGCGACAGGGAAGGACACCGGGGGGCTGTTTTTT
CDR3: CSATGKDTGGLFF

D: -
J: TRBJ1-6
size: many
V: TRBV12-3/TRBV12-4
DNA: TGTGCCAGCAGAGCAGGGTGGAGAAATTCACCCCTCCACTTT
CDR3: CASRAGWRNSPLHF

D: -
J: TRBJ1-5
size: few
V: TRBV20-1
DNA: TGCAGTGCTAGCGGGAGTAACAGCAATCAGCCCCAGCATTTT
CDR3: CSASGSNSNQPQHF

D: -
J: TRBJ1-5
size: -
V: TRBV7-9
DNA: TGTGCCAGCAGCGTGGACGTGGGGAACAATCAGCCCCAGCATTTT
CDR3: CASSVDVGNNQPQHF

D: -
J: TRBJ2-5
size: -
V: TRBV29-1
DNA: TGCAGCGTTGAAGACCTATTTACAGCCTCTGGTGAGACCCAGTACTTC
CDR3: CSVEDLFTASGETQYF

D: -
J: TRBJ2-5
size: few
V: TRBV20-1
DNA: TGCAGTGCTAAACTGTCGGGAGTTGAGACCCAGTACTTC
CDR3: CSAKLSGVETQYF

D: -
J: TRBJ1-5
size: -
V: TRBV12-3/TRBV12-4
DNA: TGTGCCAGCAGTTCCGATCAGCCCCAGCATTTT
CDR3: CASSSDQPQHF

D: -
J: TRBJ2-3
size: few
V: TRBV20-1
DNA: TGCAGTGCTAGTTGGGCCTTGAGGGATACGCAGTATTTT
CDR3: CSASWALRDTQYF

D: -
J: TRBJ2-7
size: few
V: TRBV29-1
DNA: TGCAGCGTTCTCACCCCCGGGACGGGGGAGCAGTACTTC
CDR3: CSVLTPGTGEQYF

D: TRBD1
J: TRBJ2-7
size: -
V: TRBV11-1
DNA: TGTGCCAGCAGCCAGGGACAGGGGGCAATCTACGAGCAGTACTTC
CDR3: CASSQGQGAIYEQYF

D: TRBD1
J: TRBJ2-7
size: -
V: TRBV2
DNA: TGTGCCAGCAGCTATGACACAGGGGGCAGCTCCGAGCAGTACTTC
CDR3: CASSYDTGGSSEQYF

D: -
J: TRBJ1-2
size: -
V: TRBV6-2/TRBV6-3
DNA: TGTGCCAGCAGTAGGACCCAGGAGGGCTACACCTTC
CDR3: CASSRTQEGYTF

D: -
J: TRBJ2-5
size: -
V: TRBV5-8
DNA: TGTGCCAGCAGTACAGGGTACGAGACCCAGTACTTC
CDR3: CASSTGYETQYF

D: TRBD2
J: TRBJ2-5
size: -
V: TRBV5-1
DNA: TGCGCCAGCAGCTTGGCGGCTAGCGGGAGCCAAGAGACCCAGTACTTC
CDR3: CASSLAASGSQETQYF

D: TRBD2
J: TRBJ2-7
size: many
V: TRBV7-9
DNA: TGTGCCAGCAGGCAGACTAGCGACTCCTACGAGCAGTACTTC
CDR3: CASRQTSDSYEQYF

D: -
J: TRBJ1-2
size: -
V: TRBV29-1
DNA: TGCAGCAGCCGAGGCGACTATGGCTACACCTTC
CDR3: CSSRGDYGYTF

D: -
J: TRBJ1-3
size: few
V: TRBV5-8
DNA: TGTGCCAGCAGCTCCGACCTGGACAGTTACTCTGGAAACACCATATATTTT
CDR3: CASSSDLDSYSGNTIYF

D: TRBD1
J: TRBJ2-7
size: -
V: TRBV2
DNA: TGTGCCAGCAGTGCCGGTTCGGGACAGTTCTTCTACGAGCAGTACTTC
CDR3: CASSAGSGQFFYEQYF

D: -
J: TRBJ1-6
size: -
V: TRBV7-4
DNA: TGTGCCAGCAGCTTTCGGGGGAGAGATTCACCCCTCCACTTT
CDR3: CASSFRGRDSPLHF